Listed below are T cell receptor beta chains from one sample, sequenced in a study of T cell repertoires in cytomegalovirus infection. TCRdb reprocessed the reads via MiXCR and lists one record per CDR3 protein. The table includes under 200,000 distinct CDR3 sequences, roughly a fifth detected once. Their recognized antigens are unknown. The starting material was CD8+ T cells from cultured PBMCs, obtained from culture after CMV antigen stimulation. Receptors originate from a human donor in good health (CMV status not recorded). Some clones in this sample may be carry-over from other donors' samples. Both conserved end residues are part of each CDR3. A D gene is named only where the DNA matches it firmly. Size values are once, few and many counts, or a class for expanded clones, and some rows have none.

TRBV4-1	.	TRBJ2-3	many	CASSQYPGPDTQYF	TGCGCCAGCAGCCAGTACCCGGGCCCAGATACGCAGTATTTT
TRBV7-8	.	TRBJ2-3	.	CASSPGQDGVGLDTQYF	TGTGCCAGCAGCCCCGGGCAGGACGGCGTGGGTTTGGATACGCAGTATTTT
TRBV4-1	.	TRBJ1-2	few	CASSYAPGQNYGYTF	TGCGCCAGCAGTTACGCCCCCGGACAGAACTATGGCTACACCTTC
TRBV7-2	TRBD1	TRBJ2-1	few	CASSLDRDRGGYEQFF	TGTGCCAGCAGCTTAGACAGGGACAGGGGTGGGTATGAGCAGTTCTTC
TRBV12-3/TRBV12-4	.	TRBJ2-7	few	CASSVQGYEQYF	TGTGCCAGCAGTGTTCAGGGCTACGAGCAGTACTTC
TRBV7-9	.	TRBJ1-2	few	CASTGGRVYGYTF	TGTGCCAGCACCGGGGGCAGGGTCTATGGCTACACCTTC
TRBV27	.	TRBJ2-7	.	CASSRGHEQYF	TGTGCCAGCAGTCGCGGTCACGAGCAGTACTTC
TRBV7-9	TRBD1	TRBJ1-1	.	CASSPQGEAVAFF	TGTGCCAGCAGCCCACAGGGGGAGGCTGTAGCTTTCTTT
TRBV4-1	TRBD1	TRBJ1-6	few	CASSQLGQALQPPLHF	TGCGCCAGCAGCCAGCTCGGACAGGCCCTTCAGCCACCCCTCCACTTT
TRBV27	.	TRBJ2-7	.	CASSLGRKYEQYF	TGTGCCAGCAGTTTAGGCCGGAAATACGAGCAGTACTTC
TRBV10-3	TRBD1	TRBJ1-1	.	CAISRGQGEAFF	TGTGCCATCAGTCGGGGACAGGGTGAAGCTTTCTTT
TRBV7-2	.	TRBJ1-5	few	CASRVGNQPQHF	TGTGCCAGCAGGGTAGGCAATCAGCCCCAGCATTTT
TRBV4-3	TRBD2	TRBJ2-3	few	CASSQGLAGDETSTDTQYF	TGCGCCAGCAGCCAAGGTCTAGCGGGGGACGAAACTAGCACAGATACGCAGTATTTT
TRBV4-3	TRBD1	TRBJ1-5	.	CASSHGTGIDQPQHF	TGCGCCAGCAGCCACGGGACAGGGATCGATCAGCCCCAGCATTTT
TRBV7-6	.	TRBJ2-3	.	CASSPEKFTDTQYF	TGTGCCAGCAGCCCCGAGAAGTTCACAGATACGCAGTATTTT
TRBV7-2	.	TRBJ2-1	.	CASSPRGSGLNEQFF	TGTGCCAGCAGCCCCCGCGGTAGCGGACTCAATGAGCAGTTCTTC
TRBV4-3	TRBD2	TRBJ2-7	.	CASSQDSGGAGEQYF	TGCGCCAGCAGCCAAGATAGCGGGGGGGCCGGCGAGCAGTACTTC
TRBV7-8	.	TRBJ2-7	few	CASSPTALRYEQYF	TGTGCCAGCAGCCCGACTGCATTAAGGTACGAGCAGTACTTC
TRBV5-4	TRBD1	TRBJ1-2	.	CASSLGSLDRSYGYTF	TGTGCCAGCAGCTTGGGTTCGTTGGACAGGTCTTATGGCTACACCTTC
TRBV7-2	TRBD1	TRBJ2-6	few	CASSQGQLSSGANVLTF	TGTGCCAGCAGCCAGGGACAGCTTAGCTCTGGGGCCAACGTCCTGACTTTC
TRBV12-3/TRBV12-4	.	TRBJ1-2	few	CASRWGGAIANGYTF	TGTGCCAGCAGGTGGGGTGGAGCGATCGCGAATGGCTACACCTTC
TRBV6-1	.	TRBJ1-5	once	CASSVFQKNQPQHF	TGTGCCAGCAGTGTTTTTCAGAAAAATCAGCCCCAGCATTTT
TRBV7-2	.	TRBJ2-1	few	CASSLRALHRVNEQFF	TGTGCCAGCAGCTTAAGGGCCTTACACAGGGTAAATGAGCAGTTCTTC
TRBV4-1	TRBD1	TRBJ2-7	.	CASSQAPQGANEQYF	TGCGCCAGCAGCCAAGCCCCACAGGGGGCAAACGAGCAGTACTTC
TRBV4-1	.	TRBJ2-3	.	CASTGQSTDTQYF	TGCGCCAGCACAGGGCAGAGCACAGATACGCAGTATTTT
TRBV12-3/TRBV12-4	.	TRBJ1-5	few	CASNNGPNQPQHF	TGTGCCAGCAACAACGGTCCCAATCAGCCCCAGCATTTT
TRBV7-9	TRBD1	TRBJ1-3	.	CASRSRQGTGGNTIYF	TGTGCCAGCAGAAGCCGACAGGGGACTGGCGGAAACACCATATATTTT
TRBV7-2	.	TRBJ2-2	.	CASNKIVGGTGELFF	TGTGCCAGCAACAAAATCGTGGGAGGCACCGGGGAGCTGTTTTTT
TRBV7-9	TRBD2	TRBJ2-4	few	CASSYPGGGNIQYF	TGTGCCAGCAGCTACCCGGGAGGGGGAAACATTCAGTACTTC
TRBV7-9	.	TRBJ1-1	.	CASSLTTDPKNTEAFF	TGTGCCAGCAGCCTGACGACAGACCCTAAAAACACTGAAGCTTTCTTT
TRBV6-6	.	TRBJ1-1	few	CATGTTLNTEAFF	TGTGCCACTGGGACTACTTTGAACACTGAAGCTTTCTTT
TRBV7-2	.	TRBJ1-2	.	CASSLERSALTNYGYTF	TGTGCCAGCAGCTTAGAGAGATCTGCCCTCACCAACTATGGCTACACCTTC
TRBV7-7	.	TRBJ1-5	few	CASSLWVGQPQHF	TGTGCTAGCAGCTTGTGGGTAGGTCAGCCCCAGCATTTT
TRBV11-3	TRBD1	TRBJ2-1	.	CASSSVTGIYNEQFF	TGTGCCAGCAGCTCGGTGACAGGGATCTACAATGAGCAGTTCTTC
TRBV27	.	TRBJ2-3	many	CASISRGPTDTQYF	TGTGCCAGCATTTCGAGGGGCCCCACAGATACGCAGTATTTT
TRBV6-8	.	TRBJ2-7	few	CASSYFPRSSYEQYF	TGTGCCAGCAGTTACTTTCCTAGGAGCTCCTACGAGCAGTACTTC
TRBV19	.	TRBJ1-1	.	CASSIGGETVTEAFF	TGTGCCAGTAGTATCGGGGGCGAGACAGTCACTGAAGCTTTCTTT
TRBV7-8	.	TRBJ2-7	many	CASSASSTLNYEQYF	TGTGCCAGCAGCGCCAGCTCCACCCTCAACTACGAGCAGTACTTC
TRBV7-9	TRBD1	TRBJ2-7	.	CAGGTGTYEQYF	TGTGCCGGTGGGACAGGGACCTACGAGCAGTACTTC
TRBV11-2	TRBD1	TRBJ2-4	few	CASSLPDRGGYIQYF	TGTGCCAGCAGCTTACCCGACAGGGGGGGATACATTCAGTACTTC
TRBV20-1	.	TRBJ2-1	.	CSAPDPYSYNEQFF	TGCAGTGCTCCGGACCCATACTCCTACAATGAGCAGTTCTTC
TRBV24-1	.	TRBJ1-1	few	CATSRDGEAFF	TGTGCCACCAGTCGGGACGGAGAAGCTTTCTTT
TRBV29-1	.	TRBJ1-1	few	CSSLGGLMNTEAFF	TGCAGCTCCCTCGGGGGTCTCATGAACACTGAAGCTTTCTTT
TRBV6-2/TRBV6-3	.	TRBJ1-1	.	CASRTVNTEAFF	TGTGCCAGCAGGACAGTTAACACTGAAGCTTTCTTT
TRBV7-9	TRBD2	TRBJ2-7	many	CASSLGGNYEQYF	TGTGCCAGCAGCTTGGGGGGGAACTACGAGCAGTACTTC